This T cell receptor beta chain was sequenced during a study of blood T cell repertoires in COVID-19 (dated by TCRdb to 2020 to 2022). In the study overall: Collaborator samples came from the United States, Italy and Spain and covered acute and convalescent phases of COVID-19. Where HLA class I and class II types were available, the types were taken from metadata supplied by the sample provider, not from assay-based typing. Samples were obtained from the ongoing ImmuneRACE study (first 160 participants) and from about 1,300 subjects provided by 6 global collaborators. The repertoires were released in a freely available public database meant as a resource for research on the immune response to SARS-CoV-2. The prospective study material was composed of cDNA or gDNA derived from T cells, B-cell-depleted T cells, or PBMCs. The dataset comprised deeply sampled blood TCRbeta repertoires from subjects exposed to, actively infected with, or recovered from COVID-19. The sample metadata nearly always contained a de-identified subject ID, COVID-19 status, age in years and sex.

On the study overall, not on this receptor specifically: How much clinical and demographic metadata was included differed by source and by participant, and the metadata was provided uncurated.

In Seattle, one collaborating source enrolled patients while the infection was active and tracked those patients longitudinally over the course of disease. The collaborating institutions used their own protocols to collect whole blood in K2EDTA tubes. For TCRbeta analysis, collaborators shipped samples in one of three forms: frozen whole blood, isolated PBMCs, or DNA extracted from either of those sample types. TCRbeta CDR3 regions were amplified from genomic DNA by means of the immunoSEQ Assay, a bias-controlled multiplex PCR. Turning to the authors' computational methods: Within the assay, amplification of reference gene primers was used to estimate how many nucleated cells each sample contained. To quantify the absolute abundance of each unique TCRbeta CDR3 rearrangement, sequence reads were collapsed and filtered. For each sample, productive Simpson clonality was calculated as the square root of Simpson's diversity index over productive rearrangements. TCRdb took this table from immuneACCESS and kept in-frame rearrangements with V and J called. Such tables lack part of the clones; where checked against another copy, unresolved V genes explain under half of the gap, and the rest is unexplained. The DNA gave D and trimming, while V, J and clone size come from that table. The sample table lists fewer than 200,000 clones, around 87% of them with a count of one. Under 3% of the sample comes from the top ten.

Looking up the germline V gene yields CDR1 MNHEY and CDR2 SVGEGT. The CDR3 goes from the cysteine to the phenylalanine over 13 residues. Only the CDR3 part of the read is kept: 39 bases, read in frame from the first base. Here V drops 5 bases and J drops 6 bases, and the junction holds 4 bases not matched to any gene. For this clone: Its antigen is currently not known. No much larger clone is present one base from it, and per-base qualities are unavailable.

Sequencing was performed on peripheral blood. The source of this sequence is an elderly woman with COVID-19, enrolled during active disease. The V and J segments used are TRBV6-2 or TRBV6-3 and TRBJ2-4, and 7 bases in between align with TRBD2. The DNA sequence reads TGTGCCAGCAGTGTTGCTAGCGGAAACATTCAGTACTTC. This translates into CASSVASGNIQYF.